Presented here are 23 T cell receptor beta chains from one specimen sequenced in a study of blood T cell repertoires in COVID-19. Measured with immunoSEQ multiplex PCR; TCRdb has only the in-frame clones, and not every one. Found here are some 130,000 clones, about 86% of them singletons; the top ten hold roughly 2.3%. The sequencing input was PBMCs or T cells enriched from blood (not recorded which). These receptor sequences come from a man aged 35-49 years with acute COVID-19.

The V and J genes are TRBV18 and TRBJ1-4; 7 bases are a match to TRBD1. V shed 5 bases and J 5 bases; nucleotides not matched to a gene: 5. Germline V CDR1 and CDR2: KGHSH, LQKENI. This CDR3 spans 14 amino acids. The CDR3 spells CASSSGQRNEKLFF. The CDR3 DNA is TGTGCCAGCTCATCGGGACAGAGAAATGAAAAACTGTTTTTT.

The chain joins TRBV5-1 to TRBJ2-3; 7 bases agree with TRBD2. V lost 2 bases, J lost 0 bases, and 6 bases stayed unmatched. The CDR3 has 16 residues. Germline CDR1 reads SGHRS; CDR2 reads YFSETQ. The CDR3 spells CASSFYSGPSTDTQYF. In nucleotides, the CDR3 is TGCGCCAGCAGCTTCTATAGCGGGCCCAGCACAGATACGCAGTATTTT.

The chain combines TRBV7-8 with TRBJ1-2; the match to TRBD1 covers 7 bases. V trimming: 1 base; J trimming: 5 bases; junction bases outside the gene matches: 4. Germline assignment: CDR1 SGHVS and CDR2 FQNEAQ. CDR3 length: 14 residues. The chain's CDR3 is CASSLEGGWYGYTF. In DNA, the CDR3 is TGTGCCAGCAGCTTAGAAGGGGGCTGGTATGGCTACACCTTC.

The chain joins TRBV13 to TRBJ1-1; 8 bases agree with TRBD1. Germline V gene data show CDR1 as PRHDT and CDR2 as FYEKMQ (reference sequence). The V segment lost 2 bases and the J segment 5 bases; nucleotides outside the gene matches: 10. This CDR3 spans 16 amino acids. CDR3 coding DNA: TGTGCCAGCAGCTTAAAAACAGGGGGGCTGGGGACTGAAGCTTTCTTT. Translation gives CASSLKTGGLGTEAFF.

V is TRBV25-1 and J is TRBJ2-5; 9 positions agree with TRBD1. J lost 2 bases, V lost 4 bases, and 5 bases had no gene match. The CDR3 totals 15 residues. Germline V gives CDR1 MGHDK, CDR2 SYGVNS. The DNA of the CDR3 is TGTGCCAGCAGTGGAACCGGGACAGGGCAAGAGACCCAGTACTTC. It codes for CASSGTGTGQETQYF. Full variable domain (missing parts from reference TRBV25-1 and TRBJ2-5): EADIYQTPRYLVIGTGKKITLECSQTMGHDKMYWYQQDPGMELHLIHYSYGVNSTEKGDLSSESTVSRIRTEHFPLTLESARPSHTSQYLCASSGTGTGQETQYFGPGTRLLVL.

The sample holds a few counts of this clone. J is TRBJ2-7 and V is TRBV5-6; 8 nucleotides align to TRBD1. This CDR3 spans 17 amino acids. V lost 4 bases to trimming and J lost 2 bases; unmatched junction nucleotides: 14. Germline V CDR1 and CDR2: SGHDT, YYEEEE. The CDR3 loop is CASSPTELDRAPYEQYF. The CDR3 bases are TGTGCCAGCAGCCCGACTGAGCTGGACAGGGCGCCCTACGAGCAGTACTTC.

The CDR3 loop is CASSPSGGAEDTQYF. CDR3 bases: TGCGCCAGCAGCCCTAGCGGGGGGGCCGAGGATACGCAGTATTTT. The chain combines TRBV5-1 with TRBJ2-3; 12 bases agree with TRBD2. The CDR3 has 15 residues. The germline V gene has CDR1 SGHRS and CDR2 YFSETQ. V was pared by 4 bases and J by 6 bases, with 6 bases of the junction left unmatched.

This clone came up once. The chain is built from TRBV10-2 and TRBJ1-5; D call uncertain. The CDR3 covers 14 residues. V lost 3 bases, J lost 0 bases, and 6 bases lay in between. CDR1 WSHSY and CDR2 SAAADI come from the germline V gene. The CDR3 sequence is CASSDRGSNQPQHF. The CDR3, as DNA: TGCGCCAGCAGTGATCGCGGTAGCAATCAGCCCCAGCATTTT.

V gene TRBV19 combines with J gene TRBJ2-1, with TRBD2 identical over 13 bases. The CDR3 runs 21 residues. V was pared by 2 bases and J by 0 bases, with 13 bases of the junction left unmatched. Looked up from germline, CDR1 is LNHDA and CDR2 is SQIVND (reference sequence). The CDR3 is CASSIMGGLAGAPSSYNEQFF. Written as DNA, the CDR3 is TGTGCCAGTAGTATAATGGGAGGACTAGCGGGAGCTCCGAGCTCCTACAATGAGCAGTTCTTC.

The V and J genes are TRBV4-2 and TRBJ2-3; 11 bases match TRBD2. V was clipped by 3 bases and J by 0 bases; unmatched bases: 11. The length of the CDR3 is 19 residues. CDR1 and CDR2 (germline): LGHNA, YNFKEQ. In nucleotides, the CDR3 is TGTGCCAGCAGCCATGATTATAGCGGGAGGGCCGCCAGCACAGATACGCAGTATTTT. Amino acid sequence: CASSHDYSGRAASTDTQYF.

In DNA form, the CDR3 reads TGTGCCAGCAGCTTAGGCCAGGGGTTGAGGCCCCAGCATTTT. As protein: CASSLGQGLRPQHF. The genes are TRBV11-2 and TRBJ1-5; possible D gene TRBD1, 6 bases. With 1 base removed from V and 9 bases from J, the gap between germline ends came to 13 bases. Germline V gene lookup returns CDR1 SGHAT and CDR2 FQNNGV. The CDR3 spans 14 residues. The full variable domain, rest sourced from reference TRBV11-2 and TRBJ1-5, is EAGVAQSPRYKIIEKRQSVAFWCNPISGHATLYWYQQILGQGPKLLIQFQNNGVVDDSQLPKDRFSAERLKGVDSTLKIQPAKLEDSAVYLCASSLGQGLRPQHFGDGTRLSIL.

The gene calls are TRBV27 and TRBJ2-7, with D possibly being TRBD2 (6 bases). Trimming pared 5 bases from V and 0 bases from J, leaving 14 bases between. There are 15 residues in the CDR3. Germline V CDR1 and CDR2: MNHEY, SMNVEV (reference sequence). Here the CDR3 DNA reads TGTGCCAGCAGTATTAGCGGAATGAGCTCCTACGAGCAGTACTTC. Protein product: CASSISGMSSYEQYF.

The chain employs TRBV5-6 and TRBJ2-7; 9 bases are a match to TRBD1. Germline V lookup: CDR1 SGHDT, CDR2 YYEEEE. J lost 5 bases, V lost 0 bases, and 0 bases had no gene match. The CDR3 sequence is 13 residues long. CDR3 protein: CASSLGTGDEQYF. The CDR3 coding sequence is TGTGCCAGCAGCTTGGGGACAGGGGACGAGCAGTACTTC.

This chain uses TRBV23-1 with TRBJ2-1; D is perhaps TRBD2 (5 bases). TRBV23-1 is classed as an ORF, of uncertain function. Trimming removed 4 bases from V and 9 bases from J, with 10 bases in between. The CDR3 length is 12 residues. The CDR3 region has the DNA TGCGCCAGCAGTCGCGGAGGATGTGAGCAGTTCTTC. Its translation: CASSRGGCEQFF.

Written as DNA, the CDR3 is TGTGCCAGCAGTCCGGACAGGGCGGAGGGCTACACCTTC. It is translated as CASSPDRAEGYTF. The chain links TRBV28 to TRBJ1-2, with TRBD1 identical over 8 bases. Germline V lookup: CDR1 MDHEN, CDR2 SYDVKM. There are 13 residues in the CDR3. V was clipped by 5 bases and J by 8 bases; unmatched bases: 7.

The chain combines TRBV7-2 with TRBJ1-4; no definite D call. Deletions cut 2 bases from V and 0 bases from J, with 10 bases between. CDR3 size: 16 residues. Looked up from germline, CDR1 is SGHTA and CDR2 is FQGNSA. The CDR3 region is CASSLTRTSTNEKLFF. The CDR3 DNA is TGTGCCAGCAGCTTAACTAGGACTTCAACTAATGAAAAACTGTTTTTT.

This sequence joins TRBV6-4 and TRBJ2-1; D is perhaps TRBD2 (6 bases). This CDR3 comprises 13 residues. The V end lost 6 bases, the J end lost 11 bases, and 17 bases lay between the germline ends. In germline, CDR1 is MRHNA, CDR2 SNTAGT. Written as DNA, the CDR3 is TGTGCCAGCAGCTTAGAGGGGCGGGAAAAGCAGTTCTTC. Amino acid sequence: CASSLEGREKQFF.

The chain carries TRBV2 and TRBJ2-5; no clear D. V was trimmed by 4 bases and J by 5 bases, leaving 5 bases between them. Looked up from germline, CDR1 is SNHLY and CDR2 is FYNNEI. CDR3 length: 11 residues. The CDR3 sequence: CASSVSETQYF. As DNA, the CDR3 is TGTGCCAGCAGTGTAAGCGAGACCCAGTACTTC. Full variable domain (missing parts from reference TRBV2 and TRBJ2-5): EPEVTQTPSHQVTQMGQEVILRCVPISNHLYFYWYRQILGQKVEFLVSFYNNEISEKSEIFDDQFSVERPDGSNFTLKIRSTKLEDSAMYFCASSVSETQYFGPGTRLLVL.

The gene calls are TRBV21-1 and TRBJ2-7; the table's D call, TRBD2, was not checked against the DNA. TRBV21-1 is a pseudogene segment. The CDR3 length is 13 residues. The DNA for the CDR3 is TGTGCCAGCAGCAAAGATCCGGCGGGCCTTCAGTACTTC. This gives the protein CASSKDPAGLQYF.

This chain links TRBV18 with TRBJ2-1; maybe TRBD2 (6 bases). The V gene's germline CDR1 is KGHSH and CDR2 LQKENI. The CDR3 spans 14 residues. The V and J ends lost 2 bases and 8 bases respectively, with 13 bases between them. CDR3 in amino acids: CASSPRPEGDEQFF. CDR3 bases: TGTGCCAGCTCACCAAGACCGGAGGGCGATGAGCAGTTCTTC. The full variable domain, with the rest looked up from reference TRBV18 and TRBJ2-1, is NAGVMQNPRHLVRRRGQEARLRCSPMKGHSHVYWYRQLPEEGLKFMVYLQKENIIDESGMPKERFSAEFPKEGPSILRIQQVVRGDSAAYFCASSPRPEGDEQFFGPGTRLTVL.

This clone was seen just once. The chain combines TRBV29-1 with TRBJ2-2; 7 nucleotides agree with TRBD2. The CDR3 is 14 amino acids. The J segment lost 3 bases and the V segment lost 7 bases, leaving 8 bases of the junction unmatched. From germline, CDR1 is SQVTM and CDR2 ANQGSEA. The CDR3 nucleotides read TGCAGCGCCGTAGCGGGCCTTGACACCGGGGAGCTGTTTTTT. Translating gives CSAVAGLDTGELFF.

V usage is TRBV27 and J usage is TRBJ1-2; D is perhaps TRBD1 (5 bases). The germline V and J ends were trimmed by 5 bases and 6 bases, with 19 bases remaining between them. Germline-derived CDR1 and CDR2 are MNHEY and SMNVEV (reference sequence). The CDR3 runs to 15 residues. The CDR3 sequence: CASSRGTVAEDGYTF. In DNA, the CDR3 is TGTGCCAGCAGTCGCGGGACGGTCGCAGAGGATGGCTACACCTTC.

This chain links TRBV12-3 or TRBV12-4 with TRBJ1-2, with D maybe TRBD1 (5 bases). The CDR3 sequence is 12 residues long. V was clipped by 6 bases and J by 8 bases, with 13 bases between them. The CDR3 sequence: CASSPQGHGYTF. The CDR3 DNA sequence: TGTGCCAGCAGCCCCCAGGGCCACGGCTACACCTTC.